Included here is one TCR beta chain sequence, with context. This entry comes from a study of control samples from healthy donors and cancer patients. This CDR3 is built from 15 residues. V was clipped by 7 bases and J by 4 bases; unmatched bases: 10. Germline V lookup: CDR1 MNHEY, CDR2 SVGAGI. Assay used: immunoSEQ multiplex PCR; TCRdb lists only in-frame clones, some missing. This table has about 160,000 clones, 92% appearing once. The receptor comes from a woman in her thirties in good health. Sequences were obtained from blood. This rearrangement joins TRBV6-5 to TRBJ1-5; TRBD1 matches 7 bases. This CDR3 reads CASIQGGASNQPQHF. Written as DNA, the CDR3 is TGTGCCAGCATCCAGGGGGGCGCTAGTAATCAGCCCCAGCATTTT.